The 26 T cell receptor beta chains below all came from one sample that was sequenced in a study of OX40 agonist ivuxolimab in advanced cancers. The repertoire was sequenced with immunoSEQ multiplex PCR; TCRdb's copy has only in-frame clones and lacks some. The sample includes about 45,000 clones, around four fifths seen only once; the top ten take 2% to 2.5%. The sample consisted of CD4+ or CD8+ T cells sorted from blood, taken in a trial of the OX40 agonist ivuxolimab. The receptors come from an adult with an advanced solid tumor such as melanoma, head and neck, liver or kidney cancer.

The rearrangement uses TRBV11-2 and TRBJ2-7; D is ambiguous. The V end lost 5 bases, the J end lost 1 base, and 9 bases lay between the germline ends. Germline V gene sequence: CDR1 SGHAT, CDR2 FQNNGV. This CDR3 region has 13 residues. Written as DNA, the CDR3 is TGTGCCAGCAGCATTGGACCATCCTACGAGCAGTACTTC. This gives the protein CASSIGPSYEQYF.

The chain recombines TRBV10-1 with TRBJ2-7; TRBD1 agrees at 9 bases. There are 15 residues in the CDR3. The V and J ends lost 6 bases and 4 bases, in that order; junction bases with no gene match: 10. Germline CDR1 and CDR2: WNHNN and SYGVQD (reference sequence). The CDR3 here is CASSATGQGSYEQYF. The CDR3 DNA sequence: TGCGCCAGCAGCGCCACGGGACAGGGTTCATACGAGCAGTACTTC.

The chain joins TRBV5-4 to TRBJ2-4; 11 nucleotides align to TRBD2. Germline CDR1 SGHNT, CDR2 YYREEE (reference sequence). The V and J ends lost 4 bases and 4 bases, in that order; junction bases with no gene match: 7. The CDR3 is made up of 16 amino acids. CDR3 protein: CASSPSGTSGKNIQYF. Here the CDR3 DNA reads TGTGCCAGCAGCCCCTCCGGGACTAGCGGAAAAAACATTCAGTACTTC.

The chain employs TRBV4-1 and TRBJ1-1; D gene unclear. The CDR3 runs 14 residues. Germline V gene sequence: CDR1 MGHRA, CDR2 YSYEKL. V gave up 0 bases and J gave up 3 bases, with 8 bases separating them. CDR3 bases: TGCGCCAGCAGCCAAGATGAAGGATACACTGAAGCTTTCTTT. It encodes CASSQDEGYTEAFF.

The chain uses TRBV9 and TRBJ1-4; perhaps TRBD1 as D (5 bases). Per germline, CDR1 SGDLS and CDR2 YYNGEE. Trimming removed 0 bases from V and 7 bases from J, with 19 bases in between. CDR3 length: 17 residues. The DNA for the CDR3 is TGTGCCAGCAGCGTAGGAGGGACGCCATTGATGGGTGAAAAACTGTTTTTT. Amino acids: CASSVGGTPLMGEKLFF.

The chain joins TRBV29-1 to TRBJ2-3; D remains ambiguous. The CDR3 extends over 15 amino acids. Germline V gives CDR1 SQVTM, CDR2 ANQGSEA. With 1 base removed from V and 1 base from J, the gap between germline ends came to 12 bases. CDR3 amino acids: CSVEAETLRTDTQYF. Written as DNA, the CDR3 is TGCAGCGTTGAAGCCGAGACTCTTCGCACAGATACGCAGTATTTT.

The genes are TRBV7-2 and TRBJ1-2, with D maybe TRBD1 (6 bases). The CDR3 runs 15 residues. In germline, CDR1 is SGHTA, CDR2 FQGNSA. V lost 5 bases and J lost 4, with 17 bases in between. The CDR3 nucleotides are TGTGCCAGCAGCCAGAACCCGGGGGGCACCTATGGCTACACCTTC. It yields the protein CASSQNPGGTYGYTF.

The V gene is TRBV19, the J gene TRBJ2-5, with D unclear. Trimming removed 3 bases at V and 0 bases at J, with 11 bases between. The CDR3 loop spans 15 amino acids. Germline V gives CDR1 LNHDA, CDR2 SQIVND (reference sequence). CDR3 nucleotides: TGTGCCAGTAGTATGGCATCGACCCACCAAGAGACCCAGTACTTC. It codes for CASSMASTHQETQYF.

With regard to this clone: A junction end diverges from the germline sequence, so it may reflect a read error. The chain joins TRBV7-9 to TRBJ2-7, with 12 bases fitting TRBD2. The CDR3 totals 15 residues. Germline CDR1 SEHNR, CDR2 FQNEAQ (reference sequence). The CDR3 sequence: CASSLGLAGVERRNF. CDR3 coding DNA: TGTGCCAGCAGCTTAGGACTAGCGGGAGTCGAAAGAAGGAACTTC.

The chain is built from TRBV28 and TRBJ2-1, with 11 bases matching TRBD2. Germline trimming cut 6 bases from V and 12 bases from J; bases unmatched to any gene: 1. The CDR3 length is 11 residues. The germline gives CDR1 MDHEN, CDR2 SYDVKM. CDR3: CASRLAGAQFF. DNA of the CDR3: TGTGCCAGCAGACTAGCGGGAGCGCAGTTCTTC.

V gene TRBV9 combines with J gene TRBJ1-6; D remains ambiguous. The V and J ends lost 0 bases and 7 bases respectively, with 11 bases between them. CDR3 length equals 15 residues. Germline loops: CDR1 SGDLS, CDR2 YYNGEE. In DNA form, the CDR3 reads TGTGCCAGCAGCGTAGGTTCAGTGCCCAATTCACCCCTCCACTTT. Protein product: CASSVGSVPNSPLHF.

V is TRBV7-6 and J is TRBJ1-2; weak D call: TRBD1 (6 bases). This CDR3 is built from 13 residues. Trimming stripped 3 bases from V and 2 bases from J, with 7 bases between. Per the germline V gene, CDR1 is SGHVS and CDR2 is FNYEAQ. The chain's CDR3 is CASSFGTNYGYTF. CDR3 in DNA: TGTGCCAGCAGCTTCGGGACAAACTATGGCTACACCTTC.

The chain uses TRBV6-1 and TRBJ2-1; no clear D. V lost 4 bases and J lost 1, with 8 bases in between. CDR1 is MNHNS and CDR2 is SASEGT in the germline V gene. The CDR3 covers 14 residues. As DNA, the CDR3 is TGTGCCAGCAGTGCACAGTTTTCCTACAATGAGCAGTTCTTC. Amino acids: CASSAQFSYNEQFF.

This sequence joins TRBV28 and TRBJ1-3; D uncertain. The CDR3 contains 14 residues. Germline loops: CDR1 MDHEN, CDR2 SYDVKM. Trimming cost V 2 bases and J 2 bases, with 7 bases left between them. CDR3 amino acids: CASSLTVTGNTIYF. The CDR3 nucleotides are TGTGCCAGCAGTTTAACAGTCACTGGAAACACCATATATTTT.

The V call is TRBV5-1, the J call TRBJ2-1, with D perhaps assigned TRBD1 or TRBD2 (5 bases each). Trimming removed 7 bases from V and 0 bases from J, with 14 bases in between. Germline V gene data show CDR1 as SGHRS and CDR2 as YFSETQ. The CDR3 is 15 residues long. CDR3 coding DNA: TGCGCCAGCTCCCGGGACGGCAGCTCCTACAATGAGCAGTTCTTC. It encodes CASSRDGSSYNEQFF.

The CDR3 reads CASGALSGNTIYF. CDR3 sequence (DNA): TGTGCCAGCGGGGCCCTCTCTGGAAACACCATATATTTT. The rearrangement joins TRBV6-5 to TRBJ1-3, with a weak D call TRBD1 (5 bases). Per the germline V gene, CDR1 is MNHEY and CDR2 is SVGAGI. The V gene lost 8 bases and the J gene lost 0 bases, with 8 bases spanning the gap. CDR3 length equals 13 residues.

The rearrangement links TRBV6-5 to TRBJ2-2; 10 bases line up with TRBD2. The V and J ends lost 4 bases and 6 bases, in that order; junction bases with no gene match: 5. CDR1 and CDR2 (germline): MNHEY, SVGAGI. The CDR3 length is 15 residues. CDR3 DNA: TGTGCCAGCAGTTTTACTAGCGGGGTCGCCGGGGAGCTGTTTTTT. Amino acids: CASSFTSGVAGELFF.

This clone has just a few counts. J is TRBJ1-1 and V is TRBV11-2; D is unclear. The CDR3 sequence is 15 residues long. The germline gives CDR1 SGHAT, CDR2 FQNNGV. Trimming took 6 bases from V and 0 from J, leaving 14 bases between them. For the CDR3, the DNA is TGTGCCAGCAGTTCTAATTTCGTTTTGAACACTGAAGCTTTCTTT. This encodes CASSSNFVLNTEAFF.

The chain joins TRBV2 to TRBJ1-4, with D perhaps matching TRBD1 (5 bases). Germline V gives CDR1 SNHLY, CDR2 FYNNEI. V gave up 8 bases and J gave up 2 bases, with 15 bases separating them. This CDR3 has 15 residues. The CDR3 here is CASRFGGWTNEKLFF. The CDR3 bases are TGTGCCAGCCGCTTTGGGGGTTGGACTAATGAAAAACTGTTTTTT.

CDR3 bases: TGCGCCAGCAGCGCGGGAAACCCAACTAATGAAAAACTGTTTTTT. This encodes CASSAGNPTNEKLFF. The J gene is TRBJ1-4, the V gene TRBV5-1; D call uncertain. Germline V gene data show CDR1 as SGHRS and CDR2 as YFSETQ. The CDR3 has 15 amino acids. V was trimmed by 4 bases and J by 0 bases, leaving 10 bases between them.

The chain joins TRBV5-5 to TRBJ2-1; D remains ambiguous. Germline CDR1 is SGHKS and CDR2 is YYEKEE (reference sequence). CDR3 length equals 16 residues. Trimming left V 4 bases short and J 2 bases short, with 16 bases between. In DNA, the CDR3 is TGTGCCAGCAGCATCGGCTTGGCAGCTGCCTACAATGAGCAGTTCTTC. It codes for CASSIGLAAAYNEQFF.

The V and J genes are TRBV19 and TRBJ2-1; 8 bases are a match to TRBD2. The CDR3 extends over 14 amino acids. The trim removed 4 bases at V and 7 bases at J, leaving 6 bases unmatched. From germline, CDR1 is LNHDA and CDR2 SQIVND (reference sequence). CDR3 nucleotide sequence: TGTGCCAGTAGTAGGCGGGGGGCCGGAAATGAGCAGTTCTTC. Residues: CASSRRGAGNEQFF.

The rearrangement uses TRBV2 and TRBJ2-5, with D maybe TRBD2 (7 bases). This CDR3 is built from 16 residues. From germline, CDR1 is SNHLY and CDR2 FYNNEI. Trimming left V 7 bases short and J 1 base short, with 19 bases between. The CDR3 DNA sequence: TGTGCCAGCACCACGGCACCGGCGGGGGCCCAAGAGACCCAGTACTTC. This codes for CASTTAPAGAQETQYF.

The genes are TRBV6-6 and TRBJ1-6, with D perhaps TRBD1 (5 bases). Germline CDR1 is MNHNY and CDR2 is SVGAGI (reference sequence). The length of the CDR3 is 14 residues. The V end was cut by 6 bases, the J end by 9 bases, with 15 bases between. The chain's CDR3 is CASSKNTGGSPLHF. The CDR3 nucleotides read TGTGCCAGCAGCAAGAACACAGGAGGTTCACCCCTCCACTTT.

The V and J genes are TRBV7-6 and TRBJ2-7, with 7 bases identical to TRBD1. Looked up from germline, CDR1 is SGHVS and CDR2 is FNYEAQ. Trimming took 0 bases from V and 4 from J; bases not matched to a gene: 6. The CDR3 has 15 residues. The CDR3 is CASSLAGTAQYEQYF. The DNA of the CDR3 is TGTGCCAGCAGCTTAGCTGGGACAGCCCAGTACGAGCAGTACTTC.

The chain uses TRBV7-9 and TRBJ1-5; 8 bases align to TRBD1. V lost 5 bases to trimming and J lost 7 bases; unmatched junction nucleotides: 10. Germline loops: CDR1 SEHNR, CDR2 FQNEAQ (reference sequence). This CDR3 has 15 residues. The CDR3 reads CASSDEDRDGQPQHF. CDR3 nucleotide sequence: TGTGCCAGCAGCGACGAGGACAGGGATGGACAGCCCCAGCATTTT. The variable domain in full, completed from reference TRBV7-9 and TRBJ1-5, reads DTGVSQNPRHKITKRGQNVTFRCDPISEHNRLYWYRQTLGQGPEFLTYFQNEAQLEKSRLLSDRFSAERPKGSFSTLEIQRTEQGDSAMYLCASSDEDRDGQPQHFGDGTRLSIL.